This T cell receptor beta chain was recorded in a study of identical twins. TCRdb re-analysed the 5' RACE reads in MiXCR, keeping a single row per CDR3 protein. Of 1.5 million to 2 million distinct CDR3 sequences in the sample, less than 40% were seen once. Germline values: CDR1 MDHEN, CDR2 SYDVKM. The CDR3 has 15 amino acids. V lost 5 bases and J lost 0, with 13 bases in between. The TCR originated in a newborn girl in good health. The V call is TRBV28, the J call TRBJ1-2; D possibly corresponds to TRBD1 (6 bases). Sequenced: cord blood. The chain's CDR3 is CASSPGQRTNYGYTF. For the CDR3, the DNA is TGTGCCAGCAGTCCCGGACAGCGGACTAACTATGGCTACACCTTC.